These T cell receptor beta chains were read from a single sample in a study of OX40 agonist ivuxolimab in advanced cancers. Clones were sequenced by immunoSEQ multiplex PCR, and TCRdb holds only the in-frame ones, with some missing. The table has 60,000 to 80,000 clones, 86% seen once. The material was CD4+ or CD8+ T cells sorted from blood, obtained in a trial of the OX40 agonist ivuxolimab. Receptors originate from an adult with an advanced solid tumor such as melanoma, head and neck, liver or kidney cancer. CDR3s include the opening cysteine and the closing phenylalanine or tryptophan. Fields, in order: J gene, D gene, clone size, V gene, CDR3 DNA, CDR3 protein. A D gene is named only where the DNA matches it firmly. The listing skips clone size in some rows; elsewhere it reads once, few, many or a size class.

>TRBJ1-4|.|.|TRBV7-2
TGTGCCAGCAGCGCCCAGGGGGAAAAACTGTTTTTT
CASSAQGEKLFF
>TRBJ2-5|.|.|TRBV7-2
TGTGCCAGCAGCTTAGTCGGACAGACTAACAGAGAGACCCAGTACTTC
CASSLVGQTNRETQYF
>TRBJ2-1|TRBD2|.|TRBV7-9
TGTGCCAGCAGCTCTCAAACTAGCGGGGGGGCCAATGAGCAGTTCTTC
CASSSQTSGGANEQFF
>TRBJ2-2|.|.|TRBV6-5
TGTGCCAGCAGTCGTGCCACAGGGGAGCTGTTTTTT
CASSRATGELFF
>TRBJ2-3|.|.|TRBV6-1
TGTGCCAGTCTCTTCCCTAGCAGCACAGATACGCAGTATTTT
CASLFPSSTDTQYF
>TRBJ2-7|.|.|TRBV5-6
TGTGCCAGCAGCTTAAAGGGGGGGCAGTACTTC
CASSLKGGQYF
>TRBJ2-1|.|.|TRBV7-3
TGTGCCAGCAGCCCCTCCGCAGGGGGGTATGAGCAGTTCTTC
CASSPSAGGYEQFF
>TRBJ1-5|.|few|TRBV10-3
TGTGCCATCACCGAGGCCCAGGGTGGGCCCCAGCATTTT
CAITEAQGGPQHF
>TRBJ1-1|.|.|TRBV5-1
TGCGCCAGCAGCTTGGACGCGATGAACACTGAAGCTTTCTTT
CASSLDAMNTEAFF
>TRBJ1-2|.|.|TRBV11-2
TGTGCCAGCAGCTCCGAGGGCCGTGGTGGCTACACCTTC
CASSSEGRGGYTF
>TRBJ2-5|TRBD2|.|TRBV28
TGTGCCAGCACCAAGGATAGCGGGGGCAAGAAAGAGACCCAGTACTTC
CASTKDSGGKKETQYF
>TRBJ2-1|TRBD2|.|TRBV18
TGTGCCAGCTCACAAGAAACGGGGGGGCGCAATGAGCAGTTCTTC
CASSQETGGRNEQFF
>TRBJ2-7|.|.|TRBV7-2
TGTGCCAGCAGCCGAGAATCCGGGAAAGCGACCTACGAGCAGTACTTC
CASSRESGKATYEQYF
>TRBJ1-4|.|.|TRBV20-1
TGCAGTGCTTGGCGGGCGGGACACCGGTTTTTT
CSAWRAGHRFF
>TRBJ1-1|.|.|TRBV6-5
TGTGCCAGCAGTAGACAGCGGACCACTGAAGCTTTCTTT
CASSRQRTTEAFF
>TRBJ2-2|.|.|TRBV28
TGTGCCAGCTTAAGAGGCCTAGCAGAGACCGGGGAGCTGTTTTTT
CASLRGLAETGELFF
>TRBJ1-1|TRBD1|.|TRBV27
TGTGCCAGCAGATCAAGCGGGACAGGGGGCTCTGAAGCTTTCTTT
CASRSSGTGGSEAFF
>TRBJ2-5|.|.|TRBV20-1
TGCAGCGGGCACAGTGAAGAGACCCAGTACTTC
CSGHSEETQYF
>TRBJ1-1|TRBD1|.|TRBV18
TGTGCCAGCTCCCTAGGACAGGGGCAGAACACTGAAGCTTTCTTT
CASSLGQGQNTEAFF
>TRBJ2-1|.|.|TRBV28
TGTGCCAGCAGACCGGGAGACGATTCCAATGAGCAGTTCTTC
CASRPGDDSNEQFF
>TRBJ1-2|.|.|TRBV7-9
TGTGCCAGCAGCTTAGCCGGGGTCGGCTATGGCTACACCTTC
CASSLAGVGYGYTF
>TRBJ2-7|TRBD1|.|TRBV12-5
TGTGCTAGTGGTTCGCCGGACAGGGGGCACAACGAGCAGTACTTC
CASGSPDRGHNEQYF
>TRBJ2-5|.|.|TRBV30
TGTGCCTGGAGTGGAAGCGATGGAGAGACCCAGTACTTC
CAWSGSDGETQYF
>TRBJ2-6|.|few|TRBV12-1
TGTGCCAGCAGCGGGCGATTGGTCTCTGGGGCCAACGTCCTGACTTTC
CASSGRLVSGANVLTF
>TRBJ1-2|.|.|TRBV11-3
TGTGCCAGCAGCTTAGAGGGGTGGAATGCTGGCTACACCTTC
CASSLEGWNAGYTF
>TRBJ2-2|.|.|TRBV7-9
TGTGCCAGCAGCTTCAGGGTCTCCGGGGAGCTGTTTTTT
CASSFRVSGELFF
>TRBJ2-2|.|.|TRBV6-5
TGTGCCAGCAGCCCCTCTGGGAGCCGGGAGCTGTTTTTT
CASSPSGSRELFF
>TRBJ1-1|TRBD1|few|TRBV11-3
TGTGCCACTAGCTTGACAGGGGGGACCACTGAAGCTTTCTTT
CATSLTGGTTEAFF
>TRBJ2-2|.|.|TRBV5-1
TGCGCCAGCAGCTTAGGGCATGGCACCGGGGAGCTGTTTTTT
CASSLGHGTGELFF
>TRBJ2-7|TRBD2|.|TRBV19
TGTGCCAGCCAAGCCGGGGGGGGCATCAACGAGCAGTACTTC
CASQAGGGINEQYF
>TRBJ1-3|.|.|TRBV19
TGTGCCAGTAGTAAAATCGGGGAATCAAGTGGAAACACCATATATTTT
CASSKIGESSGNTIYF
>TRBJ1-3|.|.|TRBV5-6
TGTGCCAGCAGCTTGTTGCAGGAAGGAAACACCATATATTTT
CASSLLQEGNTIYF
>TRBJ2-3|.|.|TRBV19
TGTGCCAGTAGCGCCATTGGGGCCGAAGATACGCAGTATTTT
CASSAIGAEDTQYF
>TRBJ2-1|.|.|TRBV5-1
TGCGCCAGCAGCTTCCACAATGAGCAGTTCTTC
CASSFHNEQFF
>TRBJ2-2|.|.|TRBV5-6
TGTGCCAGCAGCTCCGTCGCGGGGGCCTTCCTAAACACCGGGGAGCTGTTTTTT
CASSSVAGAFLNTGELFF
>TRBJ2-5|TRBD1|.|TRBV15
TGTGCCACCCAACTTGGGACAGAAGAGACCCAGTACTTC
CATQLGTEETQYF
>TRBJ2-7|TRBD1|.|TRBV6-5
TGTGCCAGCAGTTACTCGGGACAGATTTACGAGCAGTACTTC
CASSYSGQIYEQYF
>TRBJ2-2|TRBD2|.|TRBV6-5
TGTGCCAGCACCACCGGGGGGGGGACCGGGGAGCTGTTTTTT
CASTTGGGTGELFF
>TRBJ2-1|.|medium-sized|TRBV7-3
TGTGCCAGCAGCCTGAGAAGGGGGGACTCCTACAATGAGCAGTTCTTC
CASSLRRGDSYNEQFF
>TRBJ1-1|.|.|TRBV2
TGTGCCAGCAGTGAATCAGGGGAGGGGGCTTTCTTT
CASSESGEGAFF
>TRBJ2-5|.|.|TRBV4-3
TGCGCCAGCAGCCAAGACTTTGCGGCGGCTCTCCAGGAGACCCAGTACTTC
CASSQDFAAALQETQYF
>TRBJ2-2|.|.|TRBV14
TGTGCCAGCAGCCAACTTGGCACCGGGGAGCTGTTTTTT
CASSQLGTGELFF
>TRBJ1-1|.|once|TRBV18
TGTGCCAGCTCACCAGAGCGGGGGACTGAAGCTTTCTTT
CASSPERGTEAFF
>TRBJ2-3|.|.|TRBV9
TGTGCCAGCAGCGTAGAGATCGGCACAGATACGCAGTATTTT
CASSVEIGTDTQYF
>TRBJ2-2|.|once|TRBV14
TGTGCCAGCAGCCAAGGGGCAGGCACCGGGGAGCTGTTTTTT
CASSQGAGTGELFF
>TRBJ2-6|.|.|TRBV30
TGTGCCTCGACTAGGGGCTCTGGGGCCAACGTCCTGACTTTC
CASTRGSGANVLTF
>TRBJ1-6|.|.|TRBV19
TGTGCCAGTAGTACGGCAGGGACCAATTCACCCCTCCACTTT
CASSTAGTNSPLHF
>TRBJ1-6|.|.|TRBV7-3
TGTGCCAGCAGCTTAGGGAGACGGGACTCACCCCTCCACTTT
CASSLGRRDSPLHF
>TRBJ1-3|.|.|TRBV9
TGTGCCAGCAGCGTAGAACTCGGACATTCGGGAAACACCATATATTTT
CASSVELGHSGNTIYF
>TRBJ1-5|.|.|TRBV7-9
TGTGCCAGCAGCGAACCAAATCAGCCCCAGCATTTT
CASSEPNQPQHF
>TRBJ2-2|TRBD1|.|TRBV10-3
TGTGCCATCAGTGAGGGACAGGGGTCGAACGGGGAGCTGTTTTTT
CAISEGQGSNGELFF
>TRBJ2-5|.|.|TRBV5-1
TGCGCCAGCAGCCCGAGGACGGACCAAGAGACCCAGTACTTC
CASSPRTDQETQYF
>TRBJ2-1|.|.|TRBV30
TGTGCCTGGAGTGTAAATGTGGGGAGGCACTACAATGAGCAGTTCTTC
CAWSVNVGRHYNEQFF
>TRBJ1-1|.|.|TRBV27
TGTGCCAGCAGTTTCCTGAGGGGCCCTGAAGCTTTCTTT
CASSFLRGPEAFF
>TRBJ2-3|.|once|TRBV5-4
TGTGCCAGCAGCTTGGCCCCTAGAAACACAGATACGCAGTATTTT
CASSLAPRNTDTQYF
>TRBJ1-1|TRBD1|.|TRBV27
TGTGCCAGCAGTGCCAGGATCCAGGGGGCGCGAGGGACTGAAGCTTTCTTT
CASSARIQGARGTEAFF
>TRBJ2-1|.|.|TRBV4-1
TGCGCCAGCAGCCAAGGGGCACAGAGCTCCTACAATGAGCAGTTCTTC
CASSQGAQSSYNEQFF